Listed below are T cell receptor beta chains from one sample, sequenced in a study of shared clonotypes between healthy human individuals. Sequencing was performed with immunoSEQ multiplex PCR; in TCRdb, only in-frame clones are kept and a portion is missing. The data show 330,000 or so clones, around two thirds seen once. The sequenced sample was memory CD4+ T cells sorted from blood. All receptors come from a man in his thirties or forties in good health. Each CDR3 is given with its conserved first and last residue. Each record gives: D gene, V gene, clone size, J gene, CDR3 DNA, CDR3 protein. D genes are given only for firm matches. Clone size is not always given. Where it is, it says once, few, many or a class for expanded clones.

NA	TRBV2	NA	TRBJ1-5	TGTGCCAGCAGTCGTGAAAAACATAGCAATCAGCCCCAGCATTTT	CASSREKHSNQPQHF
NA	TRBV5-1	NA	TRBJ2-3	TGCGCCAGCAGCTTGGTGGCAATTACAGACAGCACAGATACGCAGTATTTT	CASSLVAITDSTDTQYF
TRBD1	TRBV28	NA	TRBJ2-1	TGTGCCTCCGCTGCCCCGGGACAGGGGGACGATGAGCAGTTCTTC	CASAAPGQGDDEQFF
NA	TRBV2	NA	TRBJ2-3	TGTGCCAGCAGTGAAGAGGGAGAGGTCACAGATACGCAGTATTTT	CASSEEGEVTDTQYF
TRBD2	TRBV5-4	NA	TRBJ2-3	TGTGCCAGCAGCCCGAAAGGCGGGAGAACCGCAGATACGCAGTATTTT	CASSPKGGRTADTQYF
NA	TRBV25-1	NA	TRBJ2-7	TGTGCCAGCAGTCCCGGGAGAAGAGGCTATTTTTCCTACGAGCAGTACTTC	CASSPGRRGYFSYEQYF
TRBD1	TRBV28	NA	TRBJ2-7	TGTGCCAGCAGTGGACCCGGGACAGAGAGCTACGAGCAGTACTTC	CASSGPGTESYEQYF
TRBD1	TRBV2	NA	TRBJ2-2	TGTGCCAGCAGCGGACAGGGGTCCGGGGAGCTGTTTTTT	CASSGQGSGELFF
NA	TRBV11-2	NA	TRBJ2-5	TGTGCCAGCAGCTTCCAGGGGATGTACCAAGAGACCCAGTACTTC	CASSFQGMYQETQYF
NA	TRBV2	NA	TRBJ2-7	TGTGCCAGCAGCTTTGACGGAACAAGCTCCTACGAGCAGTACTTC	CASSFDGTSSYEQYF
NA	TRBV6-1	NA	TRBJ2-4	TGTGCCAGCAGTGAAAACCCGTGGGGCATTCAGTACTTC	CASSENPWGIQYF
NA	TRBV11-3	NA	TRBJ2-7	TGTGCCAGCAGCCCACGGGCGGGGTCCTACGAGCAGTACTTC	CASSPRAGSYEQYF
TRBD2	TRBV9	NA	TRBJ2-2	TGTGCCAGCAGCGTAGCAGGACTAGTCTCTAACACCGGGGAGCTGTTTTTT	CASSVAGLVSNTGELFF
TRBD1	TRBV10-3	NA	TRBJ2-7	TGTGCCATCAGTGAAACCGGGACAGGACTCTCCTACGAGCAGTACTTC	CAISETGTGLSYEQYF
TRBD2	TRBV11-3	NA	TRBJ2-7	TGTGCCAGCAGCCCGAGACTAGCGGGAGACGGCGAGCAGTACTTC	CASSPRLAGDGEQYF
TRBD2	TRBV9	NA	TRBJ2-1	TGTGCCAGCAGCGTAGCGGGAGGGCACAATGAGCAGTTCTTC	CASSVAGGHNEQFF
NA	TRBV18	NA	TRBJ1-1	TGTGCCAGCTCACCAGGCAGCCAATTGAACACTGAAGCTTTCTTT	CASSPGSQLNTEAFF
NA	TRBV5-5	NA	TRBJ1-4	TGTGCCAGCACCGAAGCAGGTGCCACTAATGAAAAACTGTTTTTT	CASTEAGATNEKLFF
NA	TRBV6-5	NA	TRBJ2-1	TGTGCCAGCAGTGGCCGGGCCTCAAGGGGGGATGAGCAGTTCTTC	CASSGRASRGDEQFF
NA	TRBV9	once	TRBJ1-1	TGTGCCAGCAGCGAAAAATTACAGGGCCCCTCTGAAGCTTTCTTT	CASSEKLQGPSEAFF
NA	TRBV29-1	NA	TRBJ2-2	TGCAGCGTTGTATGGGTTCGCACCGGGGAGCTGTTTTTT	CSVVWVRTGELFF
NA	TRBV2	NA	TRBJ1-3	TGTGCCAGCAATAAGCTCAGTGGGAACACCATATATTTT	CASNKLSGNTIYF
NA	TRBV15	few	TRBJ1-2	TGTGCCACCAGCCGAACGAACTATGGCTACACCTTC	CATSRTNYGYTF
NA	TRBV5-1	NA	TRBJ2-2	TGCGCCAGCAGGGACAGCTACACCGGGGAGCTGTTTTTT	CASRDSYTGELFF
TRBD1	TRBV5-6	NA	TRBJ1-1	TGTGCCAGCAACCTACAGGGGCGGAACACTGAAGCTTTCTTT	CASNLQGRNTEAFF
NA	TRBV5-5	NA	TRBJ2-7	TGTGCCAGCAGCGTCGGGAGCTCCTACGAGCAGTACTTC	CASSVGSSYEQYF
NA	TRBV7-9	NA	TRBJ1-1	TGTGCCAGCAGCTTAAGTGCAGGGGAAGCTTTCTTT	CASSLSAGEAFF
NA	TRBV6-6	NA	TRBJ1-1	TGTGCCAGCAGTCCACGGGGACTGATGAACACTGAAGCTTTCTTT	CASSPRGLMNTEAFF
NA	TRBV29-1	NA	TRBJ2-7	TGCAGCGTTGAGTCTGAACGGCACGAGCAGTACTTC	CSVESERHEQYF
NA	TRBV5-1	NA	TRBJ2-7	TGCGCCAGCAGCTTGGATCCCCGACAATACGAGCAGTACTTC	CASSLDPRQYEQYF
TRBD1	TRBV19	NA	TRBJ2-7	TGTGCCAGTAGTCTATACTGGACAGGGGGCACCTCAAGCGAGCAGTACTTC	CASSLYWTGGTSSEQYF
NA	TRBV11-2	NA	TRBJ2-7	TGTGCCAGCAGCTTAGGAGGGGGGATTAGATCCTACGAGCAGTACTTC	CASSLGGGIRSYEQYF
NA	TRBV2	NA	TRBJ1-2	TGTGCCAGCACCGGGGGAGGGAACTATGGCTACACCTTC	CASTGGGNYGYTF
NA	TRBV18	NA	TRBJ1-1	TGTGCCAGCTCTCAGGACTTGGGGACTGAAGCTTTCTTT	CASSQDLGTEAFF
TRBD1	TRBV7-9	NA	TRBJ2-5	TGTGCCAGCAGCCCACCGGGACAGGGTGGGGGGGCCCAGTACTTC	CASSPPGQGGGAQYF
NA	TRBV7-2	NA	TRBJ1-1	TGTGCCAGCAGCTTAGGGTGGGGGGGCACTGAAGCTTTCTTT	CASSLGWGGTEAFF
TRBD2	TRBV7-2	few	TRBJ2-5	TGTGCCAGCAGCTTAGCTAGCGGGAGCTCGGAGACCCAGTACTTC	CASSLASGSSETQYF
NA	TRBV10-3	NA	TRBJ1-1	TGTGCCATCAGTGAGATGGGGAGGAACACTGAAGCTTTCTTT	CAISEMGRNTEAFF
TRBD2	TRBV5-4	NA	TRBJ2-1	TGTGCCAGCAGCCCGTCGGGAGGGAGGGCTTACAATGAGCAGTTCTTC	CASSPSGGRAYNEQFF
NA	TRBV2	NA	TRBJ2-7	TGTGCCAGCACCGGGGATTCTTACGAGCAGTACTTC	CASTGDSYEQYF
NA	TRBV11-3	NA	TRBJ2-7	TGTGCCAGCAGCTTAGCGGGGAGCGAGCAGTACTTC	CASSLAGSEQYF